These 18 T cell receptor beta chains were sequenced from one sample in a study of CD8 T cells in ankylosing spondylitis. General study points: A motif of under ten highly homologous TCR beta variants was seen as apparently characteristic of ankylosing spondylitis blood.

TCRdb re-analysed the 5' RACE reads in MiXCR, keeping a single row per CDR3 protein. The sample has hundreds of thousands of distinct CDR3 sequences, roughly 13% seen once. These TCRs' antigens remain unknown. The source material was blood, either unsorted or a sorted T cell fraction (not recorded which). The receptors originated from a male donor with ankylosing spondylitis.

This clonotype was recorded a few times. CDR3 nucleotides: TGCGCCAGCAGCTTGGCAGGGCAGAGTGCTGGGACCGAGCAGTACGTC. Its protein product is CASSLAGQSAGTEQYV. The gene calls are TRBV5-1 and TRBJ2-7; D may be TRBD1 or TRBD2 (5 bases each). The germline CDR1 and CDR2 sequences are SGHRS and YFSETQ. Between the trimmed V and J ends, which lost 0 bases and 6 bases, there was a span of 19 bases. This CDR3 has 16 residues.

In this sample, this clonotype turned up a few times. The CDR3 region has the DNA TGTGCCAGCAGCTTCCCACAGGCTAATTCACCCCTCCACTTT. Protein: CASSFPQANSPLHF. The chain combines TRBV7-9 with TRBJ1-6, with D tentatively TRBD1 (5 bases). V lost 3 bases and J lost 6, with 9 bases in between. This CDR3 has 14 amino acids. Germline loops: CDR1 SEHNR, CDR2 FQNEAQ (reference sequence).

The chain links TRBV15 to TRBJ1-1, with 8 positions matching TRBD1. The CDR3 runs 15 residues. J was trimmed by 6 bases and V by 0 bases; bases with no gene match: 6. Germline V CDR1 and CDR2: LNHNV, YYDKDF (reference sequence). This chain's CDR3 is CATSRDGTGGSEAFF. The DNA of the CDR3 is TGTGCCACCAGCAGAGATGGGACAGGCGGCTCTGAAGCTTTCTTT. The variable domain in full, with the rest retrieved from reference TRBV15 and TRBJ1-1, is DAMVIQNPRYQVTQFGKPVTLSCSQTLNHNVMYWYQQKSSQAPKLLFHYYDKDFNNEADTPDNFQSRRPNTSFCFLDIRSPGLGDTAMYLCATSRDGTGGSEAFFGQGTRLTVV.

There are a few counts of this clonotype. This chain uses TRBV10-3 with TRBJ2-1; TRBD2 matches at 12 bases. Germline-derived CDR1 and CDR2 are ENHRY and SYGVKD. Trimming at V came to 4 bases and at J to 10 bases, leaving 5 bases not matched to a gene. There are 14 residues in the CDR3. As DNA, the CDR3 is TGTGCCATCAGTGGACTAGCGGGAGCGCAAGAGCAGTTCTTC. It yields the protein CAISGLAGAQEQFF.

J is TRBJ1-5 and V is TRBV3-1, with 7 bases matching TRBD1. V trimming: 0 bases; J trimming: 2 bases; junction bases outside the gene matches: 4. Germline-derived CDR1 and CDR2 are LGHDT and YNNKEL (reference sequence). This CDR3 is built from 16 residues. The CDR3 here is CASSQDHRGGNQPQHF. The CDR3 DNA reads TGTGCCAGCAGCCAAGATCACAGGGGCGGCAATCAGCCCCAGCATTTT.

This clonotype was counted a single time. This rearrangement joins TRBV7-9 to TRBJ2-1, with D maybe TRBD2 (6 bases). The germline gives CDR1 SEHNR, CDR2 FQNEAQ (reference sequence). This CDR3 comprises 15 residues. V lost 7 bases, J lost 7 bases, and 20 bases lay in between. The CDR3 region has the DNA TGTGCCAGCAACCGGGGAGGTTGGGCGGGGAATGAGCAGTTCTTC. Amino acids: CASNRGGWAGNEQFF.

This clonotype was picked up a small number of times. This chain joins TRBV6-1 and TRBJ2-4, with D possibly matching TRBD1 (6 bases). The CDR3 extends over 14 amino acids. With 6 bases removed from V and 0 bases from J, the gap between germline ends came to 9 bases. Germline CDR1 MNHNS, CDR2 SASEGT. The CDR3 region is CASRGALAKNIQYF. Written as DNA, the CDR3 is TGTGCCAGCAGGGGGGCCCTAGCCAAAAACATTCAGTACTTC.

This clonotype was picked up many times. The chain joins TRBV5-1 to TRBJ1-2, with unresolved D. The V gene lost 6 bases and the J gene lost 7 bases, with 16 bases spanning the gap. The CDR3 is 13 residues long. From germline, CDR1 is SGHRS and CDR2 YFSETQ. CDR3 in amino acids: CASTLGISGGYTF. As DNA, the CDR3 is TGCGCCAGCACCCTTGGCATAAGTGGTGGCTACACCTTC.

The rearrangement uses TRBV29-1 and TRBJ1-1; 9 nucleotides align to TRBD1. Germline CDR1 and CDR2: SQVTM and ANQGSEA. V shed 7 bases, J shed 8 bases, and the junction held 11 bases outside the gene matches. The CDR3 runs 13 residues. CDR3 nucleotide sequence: TGCAGCGCCTTCCGGGACAGGGCTCGGGAAGCTTTCTTT. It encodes CSAFRDRAREAFF. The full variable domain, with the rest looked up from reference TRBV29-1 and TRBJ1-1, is SAVISQKPSRDICQRGTSLTIQCQVDSQVTMMFWYRQQPGQSLTLIATANQGSEATYESGFVIDKFPISRPNLTFSTLTVSNMSPEDSSIYLCSAFRDRAREAFFGQGTRLTVV.

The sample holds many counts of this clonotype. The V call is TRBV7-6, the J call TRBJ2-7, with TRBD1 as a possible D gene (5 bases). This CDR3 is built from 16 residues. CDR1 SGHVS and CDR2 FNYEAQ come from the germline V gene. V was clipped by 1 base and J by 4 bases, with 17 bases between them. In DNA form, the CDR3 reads TGTGCCAGCAGCTTAGAAGGTCACCGAAGGGGATACGAGCAGTACTTC. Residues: CASSLEGHRRGYEQYF.

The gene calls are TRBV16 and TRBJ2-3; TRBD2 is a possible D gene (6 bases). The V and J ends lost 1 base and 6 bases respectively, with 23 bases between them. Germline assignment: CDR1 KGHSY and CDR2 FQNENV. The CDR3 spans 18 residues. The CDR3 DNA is TGTGCCAGCAGCCAATTGGGGTCGGGACTGCGCGTGATGGATACGCAGTATTTT. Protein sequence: CASSQLGSGLRVMDTQYF.

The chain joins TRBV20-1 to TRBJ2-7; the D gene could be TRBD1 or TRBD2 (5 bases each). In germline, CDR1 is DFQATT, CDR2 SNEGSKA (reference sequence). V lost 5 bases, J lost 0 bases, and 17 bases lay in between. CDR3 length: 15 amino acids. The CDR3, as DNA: TGCAGTGCTTTGCCCCGGGACGGAAGCTCCTACGAGCAGTACTTC. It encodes CSALPRDGSSYEQYF.

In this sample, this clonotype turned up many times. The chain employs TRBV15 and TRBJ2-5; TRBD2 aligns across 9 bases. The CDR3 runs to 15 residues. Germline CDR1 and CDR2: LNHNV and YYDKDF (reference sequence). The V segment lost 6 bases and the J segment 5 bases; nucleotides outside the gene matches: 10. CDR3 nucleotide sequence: TGTGCCACCAGTACACTAGCGGGCTTAATGGAGACCCAGTACTTC. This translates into CATSTLAGLMETQYF. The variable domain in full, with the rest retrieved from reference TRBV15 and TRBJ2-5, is DAMVIQNPRYQVTQFGKPVTLSCSQTLNHNVMYWYQQKSSQAPKLLFHYYDKDFNNEADTPDNFQSRRPNTSFCFLDIRSPGLGDTAMYLCATSTLAGLMETQYFGPGTRLLVL.

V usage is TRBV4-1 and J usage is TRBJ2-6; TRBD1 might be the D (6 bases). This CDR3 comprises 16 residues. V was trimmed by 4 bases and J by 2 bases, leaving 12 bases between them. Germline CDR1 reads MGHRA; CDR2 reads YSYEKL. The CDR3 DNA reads TGCGCCAGCAGCCTAGAACAGGGACCTGGGGCCAACGTCCTGACTTTC. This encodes CASSLEQGPGANVLTF.

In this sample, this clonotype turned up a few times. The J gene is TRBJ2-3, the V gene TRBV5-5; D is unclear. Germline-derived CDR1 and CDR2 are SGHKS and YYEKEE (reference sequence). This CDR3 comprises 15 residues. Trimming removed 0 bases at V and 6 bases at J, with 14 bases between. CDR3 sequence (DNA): TGTGCCAGCAGCTTGGAGCCTTTGCAGTCCGATACGCAGTATTTT. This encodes CASSLEPLQSDTQYF.

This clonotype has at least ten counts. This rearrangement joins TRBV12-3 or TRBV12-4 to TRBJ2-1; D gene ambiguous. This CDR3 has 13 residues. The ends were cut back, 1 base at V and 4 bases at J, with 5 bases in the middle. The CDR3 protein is CASSLVEYNEQFF. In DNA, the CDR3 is TGTGCCAGCAGTTTAGTGGAGTACAATGAGCAGTTCTTC.

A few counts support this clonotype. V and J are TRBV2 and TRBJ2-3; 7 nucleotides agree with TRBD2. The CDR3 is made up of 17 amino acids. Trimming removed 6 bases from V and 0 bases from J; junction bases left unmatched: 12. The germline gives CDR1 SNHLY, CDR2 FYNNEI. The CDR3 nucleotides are TGTGCCAGCAGCAGCGGATCGACTAGCATGAGCACAGATACGCAGTATTTT. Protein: CASSSGSTSMSTDTQYF.

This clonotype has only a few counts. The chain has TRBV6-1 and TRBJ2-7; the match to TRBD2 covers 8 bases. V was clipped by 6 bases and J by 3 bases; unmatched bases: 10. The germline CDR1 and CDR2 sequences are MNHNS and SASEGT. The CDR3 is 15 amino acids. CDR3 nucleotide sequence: TGTGCCAGCAGCCGACGGGAGGGAGGGAGCTACGAGCAGTACGTC. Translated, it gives CASSRREGGSYEQYV.